The T cell receptor (beta chain) under discussion was sequenced for a study of beta chain features in type 1 diabetes. V trimming: 4 bases; J trimming: 6 bases; junction bases outside the gene matches: 5. Germline CDR1 is SGHRS and CDR2 is YFSETQ. The CDR3 has 14 residues. All of the isolated RNA was reverse transcribed, so expressed TCRB transcripts were sequenced. About 3.57 million reads per sample on average were obtained from naive, central memory and regulatory T cell samples. Clones were sequenced by immunoSEQ multiplex PCR, and TCRdb holds only the in-frame ones, with some missing. The sample consists of more than 550,000 clones, about an eighth of them appearing once. For this clone: Its specificity is unknown.

Study-level results: The similarity of naive, central memory and Treg TCRB repertoires appeared greater among patients than among healthy donors. Type 1 diabetes patients showed fewer insertions and more deletions at VDJ junctions. For patients and controls alike, PCR might favor shorter templates to the same degree. TCRB CDR3s from Type 1 diabetes patients were moderately but significantly shorter in all four CD4+ subsets.

Source material: naive CD4+ T cells from blood. The receptor comes from a man younger than 35 with type 1 diabetes. J is TRBJ1-5 and V is TRBV5-1, with 9 bases aligning to TRBD1. In DNA, the CDR3 is TGCGCCAGCAGCGAGGGACAGGGCGGTCAGCCCCAGCATTTT. It is translated as CASSEGQGGQPQHF. The entire variable domain, with the rest obtained from reference TRBV5-1 and TRBJ1-5, is as follows: KAGVTQTPRYLIKTRGQQVTLSCSPISGHRSVSWYQQTPGQGLQFLFEYFSETQRNKGNFPGRFSGRQFSNSRSEMNVSTLELGDSALYLCASSEGQGGQPQHFGDGTRLSIL.